One and the same sample provided the 16 T cell receptor beta chains below, sequenced in a study of shared clonotypes between healthy human individuals. Libraries were prepared by immunoSEQ multiplex PCR; TCRdb keeps only in-frame clonotypes and omits some of them. The sample consists of 1.5 million to 1.9 million clones, approximately 98% of them appearing once. Sequencing was done on a sample of naive CD4+ T cells sorted from blood. Subset noted: CD45RA+ positively selected. These receptors all stem from a man aged 25 to 40 in good health.

This rearrangement joins TRBV9 to TRBJ2-7; 8 bases map to TRBD2. The CDR3 runs 16 residues. Per germline, CDR1 SGDLS and CDR2 YYNGEE. Losses at the gene ends were 0 bases for V and 2 bases for J; bases not matched to a gene: 7. CDR3 nucleotides: TGTGCCAGCAGCGTAGCGGTAGCGGGAAGTACCTACGAGCAGTACTTC. This encodes CASSVAVAGSTYEQYF.

This chain joins TRBV18 and TRBJ2-7; 11 nucleotides agree with TRBD2. The CDR3 extends over 17 amino acids. With V trimmed by 0 bases and J by 5 bases, 9 bases remained unmatched. Germline loops: CDR1 KGHSH, CDR2 LQKENI. CDR3 region: CASSPPGLTSGIDEQYF. Written as DNA, the CDR3 is TGTGCCAGCTCACCACCGGGTTTGACTAGCGGGATCGACGAGCAGTACTTC.

The genes are TRBV27 and TRBJ1-5; TRBD1 might be the D (5 bases). In germline, CDR1 is MNHEY, CDR2 SMNVEV (reference sequence). CDR3 length: 15 amino acids. The V and J ends lost 6 bases and 3 bases respectively, with 15 bases between them. The CDR3, as DNA: TGTGCCAGCAGAATCCAGGGCATGGACAATCAGCCCCAGCATTTT. The encoded protein is CASRIQGMDNQPQHF.

This chain links TRBV5-4 with TRBJ2-3, with 7 bases aligning to TRBD2. The length of the CDR3 is 16 residues. Germline V gene lookup returns CDR1 SGHNT and CDR2 YYREEE (reference sequence). J gave up 3 bases and V 2 bases, and 9 bases lay outside the gene matches. CDR3: CASSLKLGRVTDTQYF. The CDR3 nucleotides read TGTGCCAGCAGCTTAAAACTAGGGAGGGTGACAGATACGCAGTATTTT.

CDR3 protein: CASSLHPGEQYF. CDR3 DNA: TGTGCCAGCAGCCTCCACCCCGGAGAGCAGTACTTC. The chain is built from TRBV5-6 and TRBJ2-7; D ambiguous. The length of the CDR3 is 12 residues. Trimming took off 4 bases at V and 7 bases at J, with 12 bases between the two ends. CDR1 SGHDT and CDR2 YYEEEE come from the germline V gene.

The genes are TRBV5-1 and TRBJ2-1; weak D call: TRBD2 (6 bases). The V and J ends lost 4 bases and 10 bases respectively, with 24 bases between them. Germline V gene data show CDR1 as SGHRS and CDR2 as YFSETQ. The CDR3 has 16 amino acids. CDR3 protein: CASSRGLPVSSLEQFF. CDR3 DNA sequence: TGCGCCAGCAGCCGGGGACTTCCCGTATCTAGTTTGGAGCAGTTCTTC.

This clone was counted a single time. The CDR3 bases are TGTGCCAGCAGCGTAGTTGTAGGCCCCGTACGTAACTATGGCTACACCTTC. Translation gives CASSVVVGPVRNYGYTF. The chain is built from TRBV9 and TRBJ1-2; D remains unclear. CDR3 length: 17 amino acids. Trimming stripped 0 bases from V and 1 base from J, with 16 bases between. CDR1 and CDR2 (germline): SGDLS, YYNGEE.

The gene calls are TRBV7-2 and TRBJ2-3; possibly TRBD2 for D (5 bases). V was trimmed by 4 bases and J by 4 bases, leaving 12 bases between them. CDR3 length: 14 residues. Per germline, CDR1 SGHTA and CDR2 FQGNSA. The CDR3 sequence: CASSSATRADTQYF. CDR3 DNA: TGTGCCAGCAGCTCGGCCACTAGGGCAGATACGCAGTATTTT.

This sequence joins TRBV5-8 and TRBJ2-2; D perhaps matches TRBD1 (5 bases). The CDR3 consists of 15 residues. Germline CDR1 and CDR2: SGHTS and YDEGEE. The V end was cut by 1 base, the J end by 1 base, with 8 bases between. The CDR3 region is CASSLWTLNTGELFF. The CDR3, as DNA: TGTGCCAGCAGCTTGTGGACATTGAACACCGGGGAGCTGTTTTTT.

As concerns this clone: The same CDR3 also results from other DNA sequences found in this sample. J is TRBJ2-5 and V is TRBV10-3; 12 bases align to TRBD2. This CDR3 comprises 15 residues. With 0 bases clipped from V and 5 bases from J, the junction kept 1 base outside the gene matches. Looked up from germline, CDR1 is ENHRY and CDR2 is SYGVKD. CDR3 region: CAISESTSGSETQYF. CDR3 DNA sequence: TGTGCCATCAGTGAGTCGACTAGCGGGAGCGAGACCCAGTACTTC.

This chain links TRBV7-9 with TRBJ1-4; 9 bases align to TRBD1. CDR1 and CDR2 from the germline V gene are SEHNR and FQNEAQ (reference sequence). The CDR3 covers 16 residues. V was clipped by 5 bases and J by 3 bases; unmatched bases: 7. This CDR3 is CASSPRTGESNEKLFF. CDR3 bases: TGTGCCAGCAGCCCCAGGACAGGGGAATCTAATGAAAAACTGTTTTTT.

V and J are TRBV7-2 and TRBJ2-1, with D possibly being TRBD2 (5 bases). Germline V gives CDR1 SGHTA, CDR2 FQGNSA. This CDR3 is 12 amino acids long. V was cut by 5 bases and J by 12 bases, with 14 bases left in between. The CDR3 loop reads CASSPYNRGQFF. CDR3 coding DNA: TGTGCCAGCAGCCCCTACAACCGGGGGCAGTTCTTC. The complete variable domain, with remaining parts taken from reference TRBV7-2 and TRBJ2-1, reads GAGVSQSPSNKVTEKGKDVELRCDPISGHTALYWYRQSLGQGLEFLIYFQGNSAPDKSGLPSDRFSAERTGGSVSTLTIQRTQQEDSAVYLCASSPYNRGQFFGPGTRLTVL.

The V call is TRBV29-1, the J call TRBJ1-2; D not certain. The CDR3 is 14 amino acids. Germline CDR1 reads SQVTM; CDR2 reads ANQGSEA. Trimming shortened V by 6 bases and J by 5 bases, and 19 bases separated the two germline ends. The CDR3 DNA reads TGCAGCGTGGAGCCGGGATCCCGAGCGTATGGCTACACCTTC. It specifies CSVEPGSRAYGYTF.

The chain carries TRBV2 and TRBJ2-7; D not resolved. This CDR3 contains 15 residues. The germline CDR1 and CDR2 sequences are SNHLY and FYNNEI. Trimming left V 2 bases short and J 3 bases short, with 14 bases between. CDR3 protein: CASSEHGSIGYEQYF. CDR3 sequence (DNA): TGTGCCAGCAGTGAACACGGGTCTATTGGCTACGAGCAGTACTTC.

The table lists this clone with a few counts. Different DNA sequences within this sample yield the same CDR3. The chain employs TRBV11-2 and TRBJ1-2, with D unclear. Germline loops: CDR1 SGHAT, CDR2 FQNNGV. With 3 bases removed from V and 4 bases from J, the gap between germline ends came to 6 bases. The CDR3 length is 12 residues. This CDR3 reads CASSLEGYGYTF. CDR3 nucleotide sequence: TGTGCCAGCAGCTTGGAGGGCTATGGCTACACCTTC.

This clone was seen a single time. The rearrangement joins TRBV18 to TRBJ2-7; no definite D call. Germline V gene sequence: CDR1 KGHSH, CDR2 LQKENI. This CDR3 spans 13 amino acids. V was cut by 6 bases and J by 6 bases, with 15 bases left in between. CDR3 coding DNA: TGTGCCAGCTCGCCCAGTCAAGCCCGCGAGCAGTACTTC. Protein product: CASSPSQAREQYF.